This passage covers 21 T cell receptor beta chains from one sample sequenced in a study of blood T cell repertoires in COVID-19. The data were produced by immunoSEQ multiplex PCR, yet TCRdb's version contains in-frame clones alone and is incomplete. Among around 150,000 clones, about three quarters were seen once, and the ten largest hold around 3.2%. The sample comprised PBMCs or T cells enriched from blood (not recorded which). These receptors were obtained from a woman in her forties or fifties who had recovered from COVID-19.

The V gene is TRBV13, the J gene TRBJ2-4; no definite D call. This CDR3 contains 16 residues. The ends were cut back, 3 bases at V and 3 bases at J, with 15 bases in the middle. Germline CDR1 and CDR2: PRHDT and FYEKMQ (reference sequence). The CDR3 nucleotides read TGTGCCAGCAGCTTGCTAGGATCCTACGGCAAAAACATTCAGTACTTC. This encodes CASSLLGSYGKNIQYF.

The chain couples TRBV2 to TRBJ1-6, with 7 bases fitting TRBD1. The CDR3 totals 15 residues. V dropped 5 bases and J dropped 8; count of bases not matched to a gene: 9. CDR1 and CDR2 (germline): SNHLY, FYNNEI. The CDR3 sequence is CASSQTTGSDSPLHF. The CDR3 coding sequence is TGTGCCAGCAGTCAAACGACAGGGTCAGATTCACCCCTCCACTTT.

This chain links TRBV7-8 with TRBJ2-3, with 8 bases aligning to TRBD1. The CDR3 loop spans 14 amino acids. CDR1 is SGHVS and CDR2 is FQNEAQ in the germline V gene. After removal of 7 bases from V and 6 bases from J, the junction contained 9 bases not matched to a gene. CDR3 amino acids: CASNRQGTTDTQYF. The CDR3 DNA reads as TGTGCCAGCAACCGACAGGGGACGACGGATACGCAGTATTTT. Combining the CDR3 with reference TRBV7-8 and TRBJ2-3 gives the whole variable domain GAGVSQSPRYKVAKRGQDVALRCDPISGHVSLFWYQQALGQGPEFLTYFQNEAQLDKSGLPSDRFFAERPEGSVSTLKIQRTQQEDSAVYLCASNRQGTTDTQYFGPGTRLTVL.

This clone was picked up one time. V is TRBV11-3 and J is TRBJ2-2; the D gene is possibly TRBD2 (6 bases). V was cut by 3 bases and J by 1 base, with 9 bases left in between. CDR1 and CDR2 from the germline V gene are SGHNT and YENEEA. This CDR3 is 15 amino acids long. CDR3 amino acids: CASSLGTLNTGELFF. CDR3 bases: TGTGCCAGCAGCTTGGGGACTCTGAACACCGGGGAGCTGTTTTTT. Full variable domain (outside the CDR3, taken from reference TRBV11-3 and TRBJ2-2): EAGVVQSPRYKIIEKKQPVAFWCNPISGHNTLYWYLQNLGQGPELLIRYENEEAVDDSQLPKDRFSAERLKGVDSTLKIQPAELGDSAVYLCASSLGTLNTGELFFGEGSRLTVL.

The rearrangement links TRBV3-1 (or the pseudogene TRBV3-2) to TRBJ1-5; 7 bases fit TRBD1. The CDR3 is made up of 15 amino acids. The V and J ends lost 6 bases and 0 bases, in that order; junction bases with no gene match: 5. The germline V gene encodes CDR1 LGHDT and CDR2 YNNKEL (reference sequence). CDR3 nucleotide sequence: TGTGCCAGCAGTCGGACAGGAAATAGCAATCAGCCCCAGCATTTT. Its translation is CASSRTGNSNQPQHF.

V gene TRBV29-1 combines with J gene TRBJ2-5, with 12 bases lining up with TRBD2. The CDR3 sequence is 15 residues long. The germline V gene has CDR1 SQVTM and CDR2 ANQGSEA. J gave up 1 base and V 3 bases, and 3 bases lay outside the gene matches. CDR3 protein: CSVDTSGGFQETQYF. The CDR3 DNA reads TGCAGCGTTGATACTAGCGGGGGGTTCCAAGAGACCCAGTACTTC. The complete variable domain, with remaining parts taken from reference TRBV29-1 and TRBJ2-5, reads SAVISQKPSRDICQRGTSLTIQCQVDSQVTMMFWYRQQPGQSLTLIATANQGSEATYESGFVIDKFPISRPNLTFSTLTVSNMSPEDSSIYLCSVDTSGGFQETQYFGPGTRLLVL.

This chain connects TRBV7-8 to TRBJ1-2; no definite D call. The CDR3 sequence is 13 residues long. The germline CDR1 and CDR2 sequences are SGHVS and FQNEAQ. The V and J ends lost 1 base and 11 bases respectively, with 14 bases between them. The CDR3, as DNA: TGTGCCAGCAGCTTAGAGCGGACCGGGAGGTACACCTTC. Amino acid sequence: CASSLERTGRYTF.

The V gene is TRBV28, the J gene TRBJ2-7; TRBD1 matches 8 bases. CDR3 length: 12 amino acids. Germline CDR1 is MDHEN and CDR2 is SYDVKM. J gave up 6 bases and V 2 bases, and 0 bases lay outside the gene matches. The CDR3 DNA reads TGTGCCAGCAGTTTAGACAGGGGCGAGCAGTACTTC. Translating gives CASSLDRGEQYF.

The chain employs TRBV6-2 or TRBV6-3 and TRBJ1-1; D might be TRBD1 (6 bases). Trimming took 2 bases from V and 4 from J, leaving 11 bases between them. The CDR3 sequence is 14 residues long. CDR1 and CDR2 from the germline V gene are MNHEY and SVGEGT. CDR3 in amino acids: CASSYGGRVTEAFF. The CDR3, as DNA: TGTGCCAGCAGTTACGGGGGCCGGGTCACTGAAGCTTTCTTT.

This chain joins TRBV7-3 and TRBJ2-3; D may be TRBD2 (6 bases). Per the germline V gene, CDR1 is SGHTA and CDR2 is FQGTGA. The CDR3 sequence is 14 residues long. V was pared by 5 bases and J by 4 bases, with 13 bases between. CDR3 residues: CASSAGLLADTQYF. The CDR3 nucleotides are TGTGCCAGCAGCGCAGGACTATTGGCAGATACGCAGTATTTT.

In its sample, this clone was seen once. The CDR3 coding sequence is TGTGCCAGCAGTCCCCACCTGACAGGGGAGGATGGCTACACCTTC. This encodes CASSPHLTGEDGYTF. The chain is built from TRBV27 and TRBJ1-2; TRBD1 matches at 8 bases. This CDR3 has 15 residues. V dropped 5 bases and J dropped 6; count of bases not matched to a gene: 11. Per germline, CDR1 MNHEY and CDR2 SMNVEV (reference sequence).

The chain is built from TRBV2 and TRBJ2-7; D may be TRBD2 (6 bases). This CDR3 comprises 17 residues. Deletions cut 2 bases from V and 4 bases from J, with 21 bases between. Germline assignment: CDR1 SNHLY and CDR2 FYNNEI. The CDR3 is CASSEHERERSVYEQYF. In DNA form, the CDR3 reads TGTGCCAGCAGTGAACATGAACGGGAGAGGTCGGTGTACGAGCAGTACTTC.

This clone is labeled medium-sized. The CDR3 protein is CASSPGQGADSPLHF. CDR3 DNA: TGTGCCAGCTCACCGGGACAGGGGGCTGATTCACCCCTCCACTTT. The chain is built from TRBV18 and TRBJ1-6; 12 bases fit TRBD1. Germline lookup yields CDR1 KGHSH and CDR2 LQKENI. There are 15 residues in the CDR3. V trimming: 3 bases; J trimming: 8 bases; junction bases outside the gene matches: 2.

J is TRBJ1-2 and V is TRBV5-1; possible D gene TRBD1, 6 bases. The germline gives CDR1 SGHRS, CDR2 YFSETQ. Between the trimmed V and J ends, which lost 4 bases and 2 bases, there was a span of 12 bases. The CDR3 sequence is 14 residues long. The CDR3 sequence: CASSQRGSNYGYTF. In DNA form, the CDR3 reads TGCGCCAGCAGCCAGAGGGGGAGCAACTATGGCTACACCTTC.

This clone was observed many times. The chain combines TRBV27 with TRBJ1-2, with D perhaps matching TRBD1 (5 bases). The ends were cut back, 6 bases at V and 8 bases at J, with 16 bases in the middle. This CDR3 contains 13 residues. Looked up from germline, CDR1 is MNHEY and CDR2 is SMNVEV (reference sequence). The CDR3 nucleotides read TGTGCCAGCAGGGGCCCGGGGGTACGGGGCTACACCTTC. This encodes CASRGPGVRGYTF.

J is TRBJ1-1 and V is TRBV12-3 or TRBV12-4, with 10 nucleotides matching TRBD1. The V and J ends lost 6 bases and 4 bases, in that order; junction bases with no gene match: 2. CDR3 length: 13 amino acids. CDR3 bases: TGTGCCAGCAGCAGGGACAGGGGCACTGAAGCTTTCTTT. Amino acid sequence: CASSRDRGTEAFF.

V usage is TRBV7-2 and J usage is TRBJ2-3; weak D call: TRBD2 (6 bases). Germline V gene data show CDR1 as SGHTA and CDR2 as FQGNSA. The V end lost 2 bases, the J end lost 6 bases, and 9 bases lay between the germline ends. This CDR3 contains 13 residues. CDR3 nucleotides: TGTGCCAGCAGCTTAAGCCTAGCGGATACGCAGTATTTT. Residues: CASSLSLADTQYF. The full variable domain, completed using reference TRBV7-2 and TRBJ2-3, is GAGVSQSPSNKVTEKGKDVELRCDPISGHTALYWYRQSLGQGLEFLIYFQGNSAPDKSGLPSDRFSAERTGGSVSTLTIQRTQQEDSAVYLCASSLSLADTQYFGPGTRLTVL.

The V and J genes are TRBV24-1 and TRBJ2-2; 9 bases align to TRBD1. Per the germline V gene, CDR1 is KGHDR and CDR2 is SFDVKD. The CDR3 covers 16 residues. Germline trimming cut 7 bases from V and 2 bases from J; bases unmatched to any gene: 7. The CDR3 DNA reads TGTGCCACCAGCGGCGGGGACAGGGCAAACACCGGGGAGCTGTTTTTT. This codes for CATSGGDRANTGELFF.

The V call is TRBV5-6, the J call TRBJ1-2, with TRBD1 matching over 8 bases. The V and J ends lost 4 bases and 4 bases, in that order; junction bases with no gene match: 12. This CDR3 spans 16 amino acids. Germline assignment: CDR1 SGHDT and CDR2 YYEEEE. For the CDR3, the DNA is TGTGCCAGCAGCCCCGAGGGGGGGACAGGACCCTATGGCTACACCTTC. Amino acids: CASSPEGGTGPYGYTF.

The chain combines TRBV5-5 with TRBJ2-3, with D unresolved. CDR3 length: 13 amino acids. Germline CDR1 is SGHKS and CDR2 is YYEKEE (reference sequence). Trimming stripped 6 bases from V and 1 base from J, with 9 bases between. The DNA of the CDR3 is TGTGCCAGCACCCAGGCGCGCACAGATACGCAGTATTTT. It codes for CASTQARTDTQYF. The full variable domain, completed using reference TRBV5-5 and TRBJ2-3, is DAGVTQSPTHLIKTRGQQVTLRCSPISGHKSVSWYQQVLGQGPQFIFQYYEKEERGRGNFPDRFSARQFPNYSSELNVNALLLGDSALYLCASTQARTDTQYFGPGTRLTVL.

The chain combines TRBV30 with TRBJ1-4, with 9 bases identical to TRBD1. V lost 4 bases and J lost 7; bases outside the gene matches: 7. Germline loops: CDR1 GTSNPN, CDR2 SVGIG (reference sequence). This CDR3 has 14 amino acids. Written as DNA, the CDR3 is TGTGCCTGGACCTTGACAGGGGGAGTTGAAAAACTGTTTTTT. This translates into CAWTLTGGVEKLFF.